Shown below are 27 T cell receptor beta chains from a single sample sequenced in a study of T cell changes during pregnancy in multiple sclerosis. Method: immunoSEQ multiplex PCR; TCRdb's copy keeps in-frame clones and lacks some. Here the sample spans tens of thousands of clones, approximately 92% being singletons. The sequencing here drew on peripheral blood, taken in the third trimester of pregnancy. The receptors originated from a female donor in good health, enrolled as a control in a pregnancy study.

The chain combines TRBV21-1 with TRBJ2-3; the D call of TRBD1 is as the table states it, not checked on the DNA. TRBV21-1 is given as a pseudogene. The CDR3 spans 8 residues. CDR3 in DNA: TGTGCCAGCGTGGGACAGTTGTTT. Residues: CASVGQLF.

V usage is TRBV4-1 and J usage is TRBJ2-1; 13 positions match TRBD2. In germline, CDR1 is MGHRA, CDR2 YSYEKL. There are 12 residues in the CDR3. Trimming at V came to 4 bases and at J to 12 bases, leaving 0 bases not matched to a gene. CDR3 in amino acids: CASSRTSGGQFF. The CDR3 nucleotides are TGCGCCAGCAGCCGGACTAGCGGGGGGCAGTTCTTC.

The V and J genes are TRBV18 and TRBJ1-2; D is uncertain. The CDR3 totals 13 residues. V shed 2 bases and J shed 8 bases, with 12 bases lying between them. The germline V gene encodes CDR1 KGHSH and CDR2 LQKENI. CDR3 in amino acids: CASSPEGSYGYTF. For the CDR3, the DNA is TGTGCCAGCTCACCAGAGGGCTCGTACGGCTACACCTTC.

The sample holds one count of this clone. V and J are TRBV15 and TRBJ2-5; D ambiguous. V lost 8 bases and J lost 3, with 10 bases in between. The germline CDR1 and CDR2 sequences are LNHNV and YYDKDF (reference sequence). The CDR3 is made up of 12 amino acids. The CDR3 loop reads CATGHTEETQYF. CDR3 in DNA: TGTGCCACCGGGCACACAGAAGAGACCCAGTACTTC.

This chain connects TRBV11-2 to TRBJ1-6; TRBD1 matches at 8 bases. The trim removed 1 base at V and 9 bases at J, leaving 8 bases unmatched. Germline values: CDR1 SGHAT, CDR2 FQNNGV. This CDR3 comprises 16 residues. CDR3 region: CASSLVWTGSGSPLHF. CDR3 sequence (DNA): TGTGCCAGCAGCTTAGTGTGGACAGGGAGTGGTTCACCCCTCCACTTT.

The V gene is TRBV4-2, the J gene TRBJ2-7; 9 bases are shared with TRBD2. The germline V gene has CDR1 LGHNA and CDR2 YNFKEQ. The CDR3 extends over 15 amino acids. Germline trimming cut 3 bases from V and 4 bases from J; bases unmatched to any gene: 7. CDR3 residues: CASSQITSGRYEQYF. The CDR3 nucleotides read TGTGCCAGCAGCCAGATTACGAGCGGGAGGTACGAGCAGTACTTC.

The CDR3 spells CASSERQDYGYTF. Written as DNA, the CDR3 is TGTGCCAGCAGTGAGCGTCAGGACTATGGCTACACCTTC. The rearrangement joins TRBV2 to TRBJ1-2; D is ambiguous. V lost 3 bases and J lost 3, with 8 bases in between. The CDR3 has 13 residues. The germline gives CDR1 SNHLY, CDR2 FYNNEI.

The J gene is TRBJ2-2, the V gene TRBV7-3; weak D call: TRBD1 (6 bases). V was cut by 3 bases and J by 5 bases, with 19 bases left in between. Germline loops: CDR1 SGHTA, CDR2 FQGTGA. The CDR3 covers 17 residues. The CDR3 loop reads CASSLGNTGLGTGELFF. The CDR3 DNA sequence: TGTGCCAGCAGCTTGGGGAATACAGGGTTGGGAACCGGGGAGCTGTTTTTT.

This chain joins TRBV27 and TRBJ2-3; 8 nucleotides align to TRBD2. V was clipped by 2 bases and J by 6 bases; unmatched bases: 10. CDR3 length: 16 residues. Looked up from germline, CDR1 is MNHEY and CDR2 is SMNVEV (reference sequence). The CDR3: CASSLGSGTRVDTQYF. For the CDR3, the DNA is TGTGCCAGCAGTTTAGGGAGCGGGACTAGGGTCGATACGCAGTATTTT.

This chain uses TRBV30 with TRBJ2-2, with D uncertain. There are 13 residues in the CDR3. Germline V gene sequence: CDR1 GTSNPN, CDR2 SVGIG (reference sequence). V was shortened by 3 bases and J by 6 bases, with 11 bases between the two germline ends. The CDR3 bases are TGTGCCTGGAGGAGGTCGTTGTCCGGGGAGCTGTTTTTT. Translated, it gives CAWRRSLSGELFF.

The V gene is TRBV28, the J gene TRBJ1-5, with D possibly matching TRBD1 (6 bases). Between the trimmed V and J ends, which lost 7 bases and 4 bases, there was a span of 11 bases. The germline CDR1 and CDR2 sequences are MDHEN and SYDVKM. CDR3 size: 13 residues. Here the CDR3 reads CASIPQGNQPQHF. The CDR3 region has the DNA TGTGCCAGCATTCCTCAGGGGAATCAGCCCCAGCATTTT. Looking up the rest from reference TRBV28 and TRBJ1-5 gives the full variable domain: DVKVTQSSRYLVKRTGEKVFLECVQDMDHENMFWYRQDPGLGLRLIYFSYDVKMKEKGDIPEGYSVSREKKERFSLILESASTNQTSMYLCASIPQGNQPQHFGDGTRLSIL.

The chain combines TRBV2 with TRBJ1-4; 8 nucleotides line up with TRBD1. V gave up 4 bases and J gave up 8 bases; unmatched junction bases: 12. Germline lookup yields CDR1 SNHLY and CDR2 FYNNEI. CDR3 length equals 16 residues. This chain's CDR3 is CASSGGQGAENEKLFF. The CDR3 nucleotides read TGTGCCAGCAGTGGGGGTCAGGGGGCTGAGAACGAAAAACTGTTTTTT.

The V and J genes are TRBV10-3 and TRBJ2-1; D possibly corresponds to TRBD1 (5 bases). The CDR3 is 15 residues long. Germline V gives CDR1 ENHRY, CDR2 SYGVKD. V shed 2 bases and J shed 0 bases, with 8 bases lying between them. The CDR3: CAISEGQGSYNEQFF. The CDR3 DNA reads TGTGCCATCAGTGAGGGTCAGGGCTCCTACAATGAGCAGTTCTTC.

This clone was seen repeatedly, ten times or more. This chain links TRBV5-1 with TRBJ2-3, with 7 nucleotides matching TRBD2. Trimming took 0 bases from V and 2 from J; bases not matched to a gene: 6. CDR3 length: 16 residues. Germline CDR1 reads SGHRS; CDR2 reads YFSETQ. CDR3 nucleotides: TGCGCCAGCAGCTTGGGAGGCGGGAGCCCCACAGATACGCAGTATTTT. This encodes CASSLGGGSPTDTQYF.

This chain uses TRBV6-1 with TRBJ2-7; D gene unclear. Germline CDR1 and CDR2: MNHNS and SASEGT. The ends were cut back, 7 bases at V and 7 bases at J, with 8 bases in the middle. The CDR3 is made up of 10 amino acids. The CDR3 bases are TGTGCCAGCATGGAGTGGGAGCAGTACTTC. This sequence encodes CASMEWEQYF.

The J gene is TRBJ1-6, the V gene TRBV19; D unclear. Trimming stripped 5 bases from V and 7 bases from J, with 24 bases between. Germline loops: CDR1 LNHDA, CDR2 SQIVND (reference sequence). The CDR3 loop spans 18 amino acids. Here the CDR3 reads CASSLSTVRGSGNSPLHF. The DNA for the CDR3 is TGTGCCAGTAGTCTCTCAACTGTACGGGGATCAGGAAATTCACCCCTCCACTTT.

The chain's CDR3 is CASSSGLADSYEQYF. CDR3 DNA sequence: TGTGCCAGCAGCTCGGGACTAGCAGACTCCTACGAGCAGTACTTC. The rearrangement uses TRBV9 and TRBJ2-7; 9 positions match TRBD2. J lost 0 bases, V lost 4 bases, and 5 bases had no gene match. Germline-derived CDR1 and CDR2 are SGDLS and YYNGEE. This CDR3 has 15 residues.

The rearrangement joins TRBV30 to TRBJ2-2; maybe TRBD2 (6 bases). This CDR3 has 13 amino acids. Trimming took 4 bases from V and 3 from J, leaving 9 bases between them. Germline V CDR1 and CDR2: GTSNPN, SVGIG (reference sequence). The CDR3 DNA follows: TGTGCCTGGAAGGGACTGTACACCGGGGAGCTGTTTTTT. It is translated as CAWKGLYTGELFF. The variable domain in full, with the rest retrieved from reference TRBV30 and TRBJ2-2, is SQTIHQWPATLVQPVGSPLSLECTVEGTSNPNLYWYRQAAGRGLQLLFYSVGIGQISSEVPQNLSASRPQDRQFILSSKKLLLSDSGFYLCAWKGLYTGELFFGEGSRLTVL.

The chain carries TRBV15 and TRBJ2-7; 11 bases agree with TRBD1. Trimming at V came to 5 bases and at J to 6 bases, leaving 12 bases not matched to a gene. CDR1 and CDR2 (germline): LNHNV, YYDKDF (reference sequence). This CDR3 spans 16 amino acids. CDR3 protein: CATSSPAAGTGGEQYF. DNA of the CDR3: TGTGCCACCAGCTCCCCGGCCGCTGGGACAGGGGGCGAGCAGTACTTC.

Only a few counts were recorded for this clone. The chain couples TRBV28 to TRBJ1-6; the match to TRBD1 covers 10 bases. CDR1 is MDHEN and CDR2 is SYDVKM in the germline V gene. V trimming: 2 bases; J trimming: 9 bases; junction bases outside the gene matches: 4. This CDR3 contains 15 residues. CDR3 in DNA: TGTGCCAGCAGTTTAAGACAGGGGGCTAGTTCACCCCTCCACTTT. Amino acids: CASSLRQGASSPLHF.

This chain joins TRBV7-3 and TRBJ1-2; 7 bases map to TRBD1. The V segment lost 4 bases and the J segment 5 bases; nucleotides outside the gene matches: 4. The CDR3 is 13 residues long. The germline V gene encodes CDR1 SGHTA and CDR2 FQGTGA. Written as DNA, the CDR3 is TGTGCCAGCAGCTCCGGGACAGTTTATGGCTACACCTTC. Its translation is CASSSGTVYGYTF.

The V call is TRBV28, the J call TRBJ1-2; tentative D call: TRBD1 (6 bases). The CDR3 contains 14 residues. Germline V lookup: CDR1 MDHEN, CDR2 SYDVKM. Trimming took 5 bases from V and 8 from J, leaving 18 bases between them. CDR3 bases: TGTGCCAGCAGTGGGCCCCAGACAGGAGTAGGCTACACCTTC. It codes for CASSGPQTGVGYTF.

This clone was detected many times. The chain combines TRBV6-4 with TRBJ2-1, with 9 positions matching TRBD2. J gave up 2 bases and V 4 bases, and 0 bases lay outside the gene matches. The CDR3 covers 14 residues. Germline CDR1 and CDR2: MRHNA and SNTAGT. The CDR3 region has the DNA TGTGCCAGCAGTGGCGGGGGGGCCTACAATGAGCAGTTCTTC. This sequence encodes CASSGGGAYNEQFF.

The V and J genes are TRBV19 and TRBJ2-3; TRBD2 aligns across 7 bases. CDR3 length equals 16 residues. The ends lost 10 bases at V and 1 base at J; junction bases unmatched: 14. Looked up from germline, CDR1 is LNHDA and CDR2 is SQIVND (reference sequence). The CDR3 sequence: CAKKRGAGEGTDTQYF. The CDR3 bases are TGTGCCAAAAAAAGAGGGGCGGGAGAGGGCACAGATACGCAGTATTTT.

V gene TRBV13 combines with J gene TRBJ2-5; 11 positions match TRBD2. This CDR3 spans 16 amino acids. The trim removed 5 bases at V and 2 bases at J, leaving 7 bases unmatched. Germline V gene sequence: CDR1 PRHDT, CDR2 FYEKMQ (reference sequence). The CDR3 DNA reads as TGTGCCAGCAGCCTTAGACTAGCGGGGAAGCAAGAGACCCAGTACTTC. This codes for CASSLRLAGKQETQYF.

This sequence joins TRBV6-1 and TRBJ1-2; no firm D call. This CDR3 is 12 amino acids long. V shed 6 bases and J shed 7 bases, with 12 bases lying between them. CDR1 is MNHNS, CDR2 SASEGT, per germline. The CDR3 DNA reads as TGTGCCAGCAGCGTTGAGGCGCCTGGCTACACCTTC. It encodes CASSVEAPGYTF.

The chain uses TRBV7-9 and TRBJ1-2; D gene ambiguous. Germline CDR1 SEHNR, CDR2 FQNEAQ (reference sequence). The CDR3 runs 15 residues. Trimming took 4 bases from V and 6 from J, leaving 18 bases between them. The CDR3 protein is CASSYHPGLGDGYTF. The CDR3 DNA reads TGTGCCAGCAGCTACCACCCCGGTCTGGGAGATGGCTACACCTTC.